The present TCR beta chain was sequenced within a study of T cells after yellow fever vaccination. Study results and limitations: Booster samples showed a return of most primary-vaccination clones (roughly 96% CD4, approximately 88% CD8). FACS-sorted repertoires could harbor abundant contaminating bulk-population clonotypes. Weaker in magnitude, the secondary response showed a faster peak on day 5 versus 15.

UMIs were added to TCR cDNA along with a universal primer site when it was made by 5'RACE template switching. TCRdb used MiXCR to reprocess the 5' RACE reads, holding one entry per CDR3 protein. The repertoire consists of about 73,000 distinct CDR3 sequences, with about 7.7% occurring once and the leading ten covering 41%. Note on this clonotype: Its specificity is not known.

The CDR3 has 15 residues. The ends were cut back, 7 bases at V and 3 bases at J, with 17 bases in the middle. Per germline, CDR1 SGHVS and CDR2 FQNEAQ. This receptor was identified in a man in his thirties or forties who received the YFV17D yellow fever vaccine. The rearrangement joins TRBV7-8 to TRBJ2-3; weak D call: TRBD2 (6 bases). Here the sequenced sample was CD8+ T cells sorted from PBMCs, taken on the day of the yellow fever booster vaccination. CDR3 in DNA: TGTGCCAGCACTTTAGCGGAGGAAAGTACAGATACGCAGTATTTT. Translated: CASTLAEESTDTQYF.